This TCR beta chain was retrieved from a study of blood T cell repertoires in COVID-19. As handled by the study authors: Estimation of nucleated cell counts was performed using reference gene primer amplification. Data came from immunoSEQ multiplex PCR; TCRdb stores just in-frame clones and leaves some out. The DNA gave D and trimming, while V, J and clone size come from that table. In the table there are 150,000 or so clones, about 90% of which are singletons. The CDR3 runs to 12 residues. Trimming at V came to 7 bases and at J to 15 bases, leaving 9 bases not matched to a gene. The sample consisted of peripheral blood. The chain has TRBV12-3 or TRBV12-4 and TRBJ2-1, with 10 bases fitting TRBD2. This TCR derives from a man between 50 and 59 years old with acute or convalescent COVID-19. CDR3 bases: TGTGCCAGCAACCTCAGCGGGGGGGCAATGTTCTTC. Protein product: CASNLSGGAMFF.